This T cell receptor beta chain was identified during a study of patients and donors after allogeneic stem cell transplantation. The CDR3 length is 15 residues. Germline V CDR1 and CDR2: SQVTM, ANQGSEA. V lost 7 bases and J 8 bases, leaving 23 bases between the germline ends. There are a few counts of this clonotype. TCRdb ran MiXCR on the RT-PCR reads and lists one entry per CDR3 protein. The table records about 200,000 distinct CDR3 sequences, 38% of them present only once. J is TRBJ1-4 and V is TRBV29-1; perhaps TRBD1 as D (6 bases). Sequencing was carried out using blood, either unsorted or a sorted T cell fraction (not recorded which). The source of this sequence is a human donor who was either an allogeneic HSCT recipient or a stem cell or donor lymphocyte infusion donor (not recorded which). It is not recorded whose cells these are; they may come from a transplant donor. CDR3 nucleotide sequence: TGCAGCGCCTACCTAAGGACAGCCCGGGAGGAAAAACTGTTTTTT. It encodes CSAYLRTAREEKLFF. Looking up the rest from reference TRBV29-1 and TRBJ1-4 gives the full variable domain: SAVISQKPSRDICQRGTSLTIQCQVDSQVTMMFWYRQQPGQSLTLIATANQGSEATYESGFVIDKFPISRPNLTFSTLTVSNMSPEDSSIYLCSAYLRTAREEKLFFGSGTQLSVL.